The sample holds one count of the clone carrying this T cell receptor (beta chain). Original analysis: Nucleated cell number was recorded as an estimate derived from reference gene primer amplification. TCRdb keeps only in-frame clones here, not all; method: immunoSEQ multiplex PCR. V, J and clone size were drawn from that table, and D and trimming were deduced from the DNA. The sample has tens of thousands of clones; over 70% are singletons. In germline, CDR1 is GTSNPN, CDR2 SVGIG (reference sequence). The V and J ends lost 6 bases and 9 bases respectively, with 12 bases between them. This CDR3 region has 12 residues. This record belongs to a study of blood T cell repertoires in COVID-19. Study-level information: Acute-phase and convalescent COVID-19 samples originated in the United States, Italy and Spain. PBMCs, B-cell-depleted T cells, or T cells were the source of the cDNA or gDNA that made up the material.

The chain has TRBV30 and TRBJ1-6; D is possibly TRBD1 (6 bases). This TCR was recovered from a man between 50 and 59 years old with active COVID-19. The specimen sequenced was peripheral blood. The CDR3 bases are TGTGCCTGCCAGGGGATGGGTTCACCCCTCCACTTT. Translating gives CACQGMGSPLHF.